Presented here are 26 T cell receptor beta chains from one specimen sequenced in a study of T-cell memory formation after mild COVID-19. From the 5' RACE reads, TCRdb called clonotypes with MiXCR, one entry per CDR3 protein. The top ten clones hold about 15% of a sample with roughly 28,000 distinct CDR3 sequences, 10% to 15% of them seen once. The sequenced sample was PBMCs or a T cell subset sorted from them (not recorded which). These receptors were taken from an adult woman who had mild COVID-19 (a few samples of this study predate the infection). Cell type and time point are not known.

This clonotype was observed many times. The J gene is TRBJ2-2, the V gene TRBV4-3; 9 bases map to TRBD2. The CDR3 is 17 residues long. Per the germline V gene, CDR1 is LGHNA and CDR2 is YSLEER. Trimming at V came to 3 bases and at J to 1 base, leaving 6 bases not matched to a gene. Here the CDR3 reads CASSHSSGVVNTGELFF. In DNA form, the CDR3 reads TGCGCCAGCAGCCATTCTAGCGGGGTGGTGAACACCGGGGAGCTGTTTTTT.

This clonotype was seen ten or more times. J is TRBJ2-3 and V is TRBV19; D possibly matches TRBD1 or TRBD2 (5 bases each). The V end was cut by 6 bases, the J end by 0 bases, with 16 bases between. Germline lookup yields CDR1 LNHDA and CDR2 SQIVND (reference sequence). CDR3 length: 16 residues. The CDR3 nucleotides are TGTGCCAGTAGCGCCCAGGGAGCCCTTAGCACAGATACGCAGTATTTT. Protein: CASSAQGALSTDTQYF.

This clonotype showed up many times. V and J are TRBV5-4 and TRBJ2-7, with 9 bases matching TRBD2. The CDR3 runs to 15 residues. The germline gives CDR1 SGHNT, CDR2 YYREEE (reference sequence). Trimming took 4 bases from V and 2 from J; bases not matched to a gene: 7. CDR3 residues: CASSLGTSRPYEQYF. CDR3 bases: TGTGCCAGCAGCCTTGGGACTAGCCGTCCCTACGAGCAGTACTTC.

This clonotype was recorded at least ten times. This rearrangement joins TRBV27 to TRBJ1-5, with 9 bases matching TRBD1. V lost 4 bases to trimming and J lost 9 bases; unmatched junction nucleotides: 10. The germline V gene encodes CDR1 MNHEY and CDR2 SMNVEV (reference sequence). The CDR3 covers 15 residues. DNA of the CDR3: TGTGCCAGCAGTTCCCAGAGGGGACAGGGAAGGCCCCAGCATTTT. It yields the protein CASSSQRGQGRPQHF.

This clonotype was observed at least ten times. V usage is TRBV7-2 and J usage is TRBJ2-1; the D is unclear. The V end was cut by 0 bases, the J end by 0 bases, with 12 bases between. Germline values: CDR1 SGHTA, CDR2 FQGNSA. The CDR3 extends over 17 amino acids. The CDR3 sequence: CASSLAYALSSYNEQFF. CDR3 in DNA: TGTGCCAGCAGCTTAGCATACGCATTGAGCTCCTACAATGAGCAGTTCTTC.

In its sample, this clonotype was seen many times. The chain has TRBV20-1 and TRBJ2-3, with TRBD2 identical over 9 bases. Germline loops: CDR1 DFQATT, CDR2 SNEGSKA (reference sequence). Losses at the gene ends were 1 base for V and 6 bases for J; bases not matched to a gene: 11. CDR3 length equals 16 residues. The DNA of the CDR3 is TGCAGTGCTAGAGGCAATAGCGGGGGCGTCCGCGATACGCAGTATTTT. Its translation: CSARGNSGGVRDTQYF.

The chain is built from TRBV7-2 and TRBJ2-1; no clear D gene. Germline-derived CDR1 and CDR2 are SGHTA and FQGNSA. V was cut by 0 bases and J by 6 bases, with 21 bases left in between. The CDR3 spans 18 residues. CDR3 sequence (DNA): TGTGCCAGCAGCTTAGCTCCGTTTAGCAACCCCCCGGGCAATGAGCAGTTCTTC. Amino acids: CASSLAPFSNPPGNEQFF.

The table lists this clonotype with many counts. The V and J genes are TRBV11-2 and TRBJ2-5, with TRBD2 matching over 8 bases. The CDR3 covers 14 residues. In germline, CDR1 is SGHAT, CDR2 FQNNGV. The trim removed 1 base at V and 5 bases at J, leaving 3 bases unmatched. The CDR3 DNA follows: TGTGCCAGCAGCTTAGGTCCGGGAGGGGAGACCCAGTACTTC. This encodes CASSLGPGGETQYF.

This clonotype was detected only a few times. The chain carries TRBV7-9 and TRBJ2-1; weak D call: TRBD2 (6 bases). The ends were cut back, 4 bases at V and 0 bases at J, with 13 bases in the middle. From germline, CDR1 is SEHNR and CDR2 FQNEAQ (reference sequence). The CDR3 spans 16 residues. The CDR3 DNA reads TGTGCCAGCAGCTCCGGGACTTACAGCTCCTACAATGAGCAGTTCTTC. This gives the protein CASSSGTYSSYNEQFF.

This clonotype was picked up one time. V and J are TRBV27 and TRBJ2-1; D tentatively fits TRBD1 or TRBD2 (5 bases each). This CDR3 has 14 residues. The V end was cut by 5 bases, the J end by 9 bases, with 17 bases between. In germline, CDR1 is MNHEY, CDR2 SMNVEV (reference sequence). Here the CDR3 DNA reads TGTGCCAGCAGTCCTGATTTCCGGGACGGTGAGCAGTTCTTC. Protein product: CASSPDFRDGEQFF.

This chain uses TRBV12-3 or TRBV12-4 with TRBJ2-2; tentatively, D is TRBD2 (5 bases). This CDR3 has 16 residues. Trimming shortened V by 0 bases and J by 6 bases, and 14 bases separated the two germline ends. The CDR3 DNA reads TGTGCCAGCAGTTTAGCGCCCAGAGGGTATGCCGGGGAGCTGTTTTTT. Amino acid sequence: CASSLAPRGYAGELFF.

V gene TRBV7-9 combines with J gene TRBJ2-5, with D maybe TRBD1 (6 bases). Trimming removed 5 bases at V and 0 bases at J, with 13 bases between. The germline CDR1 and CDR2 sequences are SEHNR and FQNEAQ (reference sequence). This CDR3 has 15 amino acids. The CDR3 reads CASSPQGGYQETQYF. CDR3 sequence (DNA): TGTGCCAGCAGCCCACAGGGTGGATACCAAGAGACCCAGTACTTC.

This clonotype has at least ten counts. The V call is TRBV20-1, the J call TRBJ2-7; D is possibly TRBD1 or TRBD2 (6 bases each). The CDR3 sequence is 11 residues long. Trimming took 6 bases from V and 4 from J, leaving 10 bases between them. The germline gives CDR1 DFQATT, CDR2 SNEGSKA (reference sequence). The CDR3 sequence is CSALGGYEQYF. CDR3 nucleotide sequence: TGCAGTGCCTTAGGGGGGTACGAGCAGTACTTC.

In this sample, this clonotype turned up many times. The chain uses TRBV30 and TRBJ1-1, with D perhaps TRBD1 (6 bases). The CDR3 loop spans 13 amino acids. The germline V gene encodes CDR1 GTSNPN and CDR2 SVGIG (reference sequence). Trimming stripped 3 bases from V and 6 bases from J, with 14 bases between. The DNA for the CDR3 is TGTGCCTGGAGCCTCGGGGGGGGGCCTGAAGCTTTCTTT. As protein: CAWSLGGGPEAFF.

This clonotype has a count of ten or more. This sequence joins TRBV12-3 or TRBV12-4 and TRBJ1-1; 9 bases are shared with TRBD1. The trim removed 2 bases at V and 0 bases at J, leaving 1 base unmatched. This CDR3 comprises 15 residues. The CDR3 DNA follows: TGTGCCAGCAGTTTAAGACAGGGGGTGAACACTGAAGCTTTCTTT. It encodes CASSLRQGVNTEAFF.

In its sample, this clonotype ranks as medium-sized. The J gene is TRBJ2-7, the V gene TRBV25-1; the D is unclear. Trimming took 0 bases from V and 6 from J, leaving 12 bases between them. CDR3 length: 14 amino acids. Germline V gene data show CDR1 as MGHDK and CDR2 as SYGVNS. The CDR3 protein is CASSEYAFTGEQYF. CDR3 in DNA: TGTGCCAGCAGTGAATATGCATTCACGGGCGAGCAGTACTTC.

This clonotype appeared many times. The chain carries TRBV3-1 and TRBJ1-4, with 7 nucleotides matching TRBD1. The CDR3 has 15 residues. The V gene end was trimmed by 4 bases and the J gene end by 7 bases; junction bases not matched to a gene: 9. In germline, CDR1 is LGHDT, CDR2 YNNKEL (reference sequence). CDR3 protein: CASSPPGTVVEKLFF. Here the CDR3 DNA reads TGTGCCAGCAGCCCTCCCGGGACAGTGGTTGAAAAACTGTTTTTT.

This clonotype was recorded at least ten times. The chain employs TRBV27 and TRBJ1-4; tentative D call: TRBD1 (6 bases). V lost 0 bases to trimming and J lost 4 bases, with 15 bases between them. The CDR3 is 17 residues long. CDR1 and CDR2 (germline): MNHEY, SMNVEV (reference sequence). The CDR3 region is CASSLSPWTAINEKLFF. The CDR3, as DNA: TGTGCCAGCAGTTTATCTCCTTGGACAGCTATTAATGAAAAACTGTTTTTT.

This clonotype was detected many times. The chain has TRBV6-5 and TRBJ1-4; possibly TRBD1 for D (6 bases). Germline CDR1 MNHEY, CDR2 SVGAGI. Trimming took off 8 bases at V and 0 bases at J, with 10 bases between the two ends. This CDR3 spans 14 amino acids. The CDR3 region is CASRRGATNEKLFF. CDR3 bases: TGTGCCAGCCGTAGGGGGGCAACTAATGAAAAACTGTTTTTT.

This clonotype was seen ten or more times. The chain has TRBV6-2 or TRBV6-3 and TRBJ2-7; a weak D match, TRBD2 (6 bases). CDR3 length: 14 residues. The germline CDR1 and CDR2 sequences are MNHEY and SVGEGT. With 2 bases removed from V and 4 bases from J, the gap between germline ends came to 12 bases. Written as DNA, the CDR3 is TGTGCCAGCAGTTACGGCGGGACTGTATACGAGCAGTACTTC. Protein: CASSYGGTVYEQYF.

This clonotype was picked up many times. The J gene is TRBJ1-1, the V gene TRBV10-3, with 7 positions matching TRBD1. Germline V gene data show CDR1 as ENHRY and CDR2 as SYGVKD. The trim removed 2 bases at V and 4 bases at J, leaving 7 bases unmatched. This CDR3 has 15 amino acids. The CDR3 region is CAISEGRGQATEAFF. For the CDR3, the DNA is TGTGCCATCAGTGAGGGTAGGGGGCAAGCCACTGAAGCTTTCTTT.

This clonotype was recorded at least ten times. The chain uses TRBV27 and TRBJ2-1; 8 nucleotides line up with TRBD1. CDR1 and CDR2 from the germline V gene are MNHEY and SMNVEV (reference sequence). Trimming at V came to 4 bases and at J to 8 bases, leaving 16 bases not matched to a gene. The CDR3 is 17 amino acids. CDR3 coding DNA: TGTGCCAGCAGTTCCCCGAGACAGGGGTTTTCTTCCGATGAGCAGTTCTTC. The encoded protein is CASSSPRQGFSSDEQFF.

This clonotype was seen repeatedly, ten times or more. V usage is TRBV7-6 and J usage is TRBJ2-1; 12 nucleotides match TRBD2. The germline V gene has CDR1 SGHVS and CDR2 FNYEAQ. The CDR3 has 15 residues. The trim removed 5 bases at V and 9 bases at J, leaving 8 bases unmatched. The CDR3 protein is CASSQLAGGRPEQFF. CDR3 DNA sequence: TGTGCCAGCAGCCAGCTAGCGGGGGGGCGTCCTGAGCAGTTCTTC.

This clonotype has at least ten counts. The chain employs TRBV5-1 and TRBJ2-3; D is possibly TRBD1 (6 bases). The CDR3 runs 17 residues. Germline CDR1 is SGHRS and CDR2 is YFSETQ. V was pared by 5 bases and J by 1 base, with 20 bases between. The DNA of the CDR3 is TGCGCCAGCAGTTATTACCGGACAGTGGGGGGCACAGATACGCAGTATTTT. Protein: CASSYYRTVGGTDTQYF.

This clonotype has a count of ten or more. CDR3 amino acids: CSVREGYEQYF. For the CDR3, the DNA is TGCAGTGTGAGGGAGGGGTACGAGCAGTACTTC. The chain couples TRBV20-1 to TRBJ2-7; 7 bases align to TRBD2. The CDR3 has 11 amino acids. V was pared by 7 bases and J by 4 bases, with 4 bases of the junction left unmatched. Germline values: CDR1 DFQATT, CDR2 SNEGSKA (reference sequence).

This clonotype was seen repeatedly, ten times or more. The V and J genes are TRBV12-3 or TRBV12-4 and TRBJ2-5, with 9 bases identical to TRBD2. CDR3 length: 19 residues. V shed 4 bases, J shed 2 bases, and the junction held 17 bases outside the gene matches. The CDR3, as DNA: TGTGCCAGCAGTTCACTTTTGGCGGGAGGGCCGGGAAGGCAAGAGACCCAGTACTTC. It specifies CASSSLLAGGPGRQETQYF.